The 8 T cell receptor beta chains below were found in one sample sequenced in a study of OX40 agonist ivuxolimab in advanced cancers. Profiled with immunoSEQ multiplex PCR; TCRdb holds only in-frame clones, not every one. The sample shows approximately 94,000 clones, 92% of them seen only once. The source was CD4+ or CD8+ T cells sorted from blood, collected in a trial of the OX40 agonist ivuxolimab. These receptors were taken from an adult with an advanced solid tumor such as melanoma, head and neck, liver or kidney cancer.

The J gene is TRBJ2-7, the V gene TRBV5-6, with TRBD2 matching 8 bases. The CDR3 is made up of 15 amino acids. Germline values: CDR1 SGHDT, CDR2 YYEEEE. The ends lost 1 base at V and 5 bases at J; junction bases unmatched: 8. CDR3 protein: CASSLYGGARDEQYF. In DNA form, the CDR3 reads TGTGCCAGCAGCTTGTACGGGGGGGCCCGCGACGAGCAGTACTTC.

The chain carries TRBV5-4 and TRBJ1-2; D is unclear. CDR1 SGHNT and CDR2 YYREEE come from the germline V gene (reference sequence). V was shortened by 0 bases and J by 2 bases, with 5 bases between the two germline ends. There are 13 residues in the CDR3. CDR3 loop: CASSLGGNYGYTF. CDR3 coding DNA: TGTGCCAGCAGCTTGGGCGGGAACTATGGCTACACCTTC. Drawing the rest from reference TRBV5-4 and TRBJ1-2, the complete variable domain is ETGVTQSPTHLIKTRGQQVTLRCSSQSGHNTVSWYQQALGQGPQFIFQYYREEENGRGNFPPRFSGLQFPNYSSELNVNALELDDSALYLCASSLGGNYGYTFGSGTRLTVV.

This chain uses TRBV28 with TRBJ1-5; unclear D gene. Trimming pared 6 bases from V and 0 bases from J, leaving 18 bases between. The CDR3 has 17 amino acids. Germline assignment: CDR1 MDHEN and CDR2 SYDVKM. The CDR3 region is CASSSPSPRGSNQPQHF. The DNA of the CDR3 is TGTGCCAGCAGCTCCCCATCTCCTCGGGGTAGCAATCAGCCCCAGCATTTT.

This chain links TRBV9 with TRBJ1-3; possibly TRBD1 for D (5 bases). Germline lookup yields CDR1 SGDLS and CDR2 YYNGEE. The CDR3 is made up of 17 amino acids. V was pared by 0 bases and J by 0 bases, with 13 bases between. The CDR3 loop reads CASSVGGSVDSGNTIYF. CDR3 bases: TGTGCCAGCAGCGTAGGGGGCTCTGTCGACTCTGGAAACACCATATATTTT.

The chain has TRBV29-1 and TRBJ1-2; D remains unclear. Trimming removed 5 bases from V and 13 bases from J, with 17 bases in between. The germline gives CDR1 SQVTM, CDR2 ANQGSEA. The CDR3 consists of 11 residues. CDR3 sequence (DNA): TGCAGCGTTTATGCAGATAGGAGAGGCACCTTC. This gives the protein CSVYADRRGTF. Full variable domain (remainder filled in from reference TRBV29-1 and TRBJ1-2): SAVISQKPSRDICQRGTSLTIQCQVDSQVTMMFWYRQQPGQSLTLIATANQGSEATYESGFVIDKFPISRPNLTFSTLTVSNMSPEDSSIYLCSVYADRRGTFGSGTRLTVV.

The J gene is TRBJ2-1, the V gene TRBV19; no firm D call. The CDR3 has 13 amino acids. The V gene's germline CDR1 is LNHDA and CDR2 SQIVND (reference sequence). Trimming left V 5 bases short and J 2 bases short, with 7 bases between. CDR3: CASSPDTYNEQFF. In DNA, the CDR3 is TGTGCCAGTAGTCCTGACACCTACAATGAGCAGTTCTTC.

The chain carries TRBV27 and TRBJ2-3, with 7 bases matching TRBD1. CDR1 and CDR2 from the germline V gene are MNHEY and SMNVEV (reference sequence). V lost 5 bases and J lost 0; bases outside the gene matches: 8. This CDR3 has 16 amino acids. The CDR3 nucleotides are TGTGCCAGCAGTATGGGGACAGCCCTTAGCACAGATACGCAGTATTTT. It translates to CASSMGTALSTDTQYF.

This clone was detected only a few times. J is TRBJ1-2 and V is TRBV18, with D unclear. The CDR3 length is 11 residues. V shed 0 bases and J shed 7 bases, with 3 bases lying between them. In germline, CDR1 is KGHSH, CDR2 LQKENI. CDR3 DNA sequence: TGTGCCAGCTCACCACCAGTTGGCTACACCTTC. Protein: CASSPPVGYTF.